One and the same sample provided the 19 T cell receptor beta chains below, sequenced in a study of blood T cells in healthy people across ages. Using a J-beta primer mix together with a sample-barcoded 5' primer, a second PCR was run for about 6 to 12 cycles. In TCRdb, the 5' RACE reads were re-called with MiXCR into one record per CDR3 protein. The table shows roughly 860,000 distinct CDR3 sequences, with under 80% occurring only once. Material: blood. These TCRs come from a man younger than 40 in good health.

This clonotype came up a few times. The chain is built from TRBV29-1 and TRBJ2-1, with 9 bases aligning to TRBD1. The CDR3 contains 14 residues. Losses at the gene ends were 7 bases for V and 5 bases for J; bases not matched to a gene: 9. Germline assignment: CDR1 SQVTM and CDR2 ANQGSEA. CDR3: CSALYRGLDNEQFF. The CDR3 region has the DNA TGCAGCGCCCTATACAGGGGGCTAGACAATGAGCAGTTCTTC.

The J gene is TRBJ2-7, the V gene TRBV12-3 or TRBV12-4, with 7 bases that match TRBD1. The length of the CDR3 is 15 residues. The J segment lost 5 bases and the V segment lost 3 bases, leaving 10 bases of the junction unmatched. The CDR3 DNA reads TGTGCCAGCAGTTTCCCCGGGACAGCGGAACACGAGCAGTACTTC. Translation: CASSFPGTAEHEQYF.

The chain is built from TRBV3-1 and TRBJ1-6, with a tentative D call TRBD1 (6 bases). CDR3 length: 13 amino acids. CDR1 and CDR2 from the germline V gene are LGHDT and YNNKEL (reference sequence). Deletions cut 4 bases from V and 8 bases from J, with 9 bases between. CDR3 sequence: CASSRDIYSPLHF. The CDR3, as DNA: TGTGCCAGCAGCCGGGACATTTATTCACCCCTCCACTTT. The complete variable domain, with remaining parts taken from reference TRBV3-1 and TRBJ1-6, reads DTAVSQTPKYLVTQMGNDKSIKCEQNLGHDTMYWYKQDSKKFLKIMFSYNNKELIINETVPNRFSPKSPDKAHLNLHINSLELGDSAVYFCASSRDIYSPLHFGNGTRLTVT.

The chain recombines TRBV9 with TRBJ2-1; TRBD2 matches 7 bases. Germline V gene data show CDR1 as SGDLS and CDR2 as YYNGEE. This CDR3 has 14 residues. Trimming removed 4 bases from V and 10 bases from J; junction bases left unmatched: 11. The CDR3 sequence: CASSPWGGYGEQFF. Written as DNA, the CDR3 is TGTGCCAGCAGCCCCTGGGGGGGGTATGGGGAGCAGTTCTTC.

This clonotype was found a few times. The V and J genes are TRBV18 and TRBJ2-7; perhaps D is TRBD1 or TRBD2 (5 bases each). CDR3 length: 14 amino acids. Germline CDR1 KGHSH, CDR2 LQKENI. Trimming took off 6 bases at V and 2 bases at J, with 14 bases between the two ends. CDR3 loop: CASSHGDGAYEQYF. CDR3 nucleotide sequence: TGTGCCAGCTCTCACGGGGACGGAGCCTACGAGCAGTACTTC. Based on the CDR3 plus reference TRBV18 and TRBJ2-7, the full variable domain is NAGVMQNPRHLVRRRGQEARLRCSPMKGHSHVYWYRQLPEEGLKFMVYLQKENIIDESGMPKERFSAEFPKEGPSILRIQQVVRGDSAAYFCASSHGDGAYEQYFGPGTRLTVT.

J is TRBJ2-4 and V is TRBV6-2 or TRBV6-3; TRBD1 is a possible D gene (5 bases). Germline V CDR1 and CDR2: MNHEY, SVGEGT. This CDR3 has 14 residues. The germline V and J ends were trimmed by 8 bases and 0 bases, with 11 bases remaining between them. The CDR3 sequence: CASGADLAKNIQYF. CDR3 nucleotide sequence: TGTGCCAGCGGGGCAGACCTAGCCAAAAACATTCAGTACTTC.

The chain recombines TRBV4-2 with TRBJ2-3; no definite D call. Germline CDR1 LGHNA, CDR2 YNFKEQ. Trimming shortened V by 0 bases and J by 0 bases, and 4 bases separated the two germline ends. The CDR3 runs 14 residues. The CDR3 nucleotides read TGTGCCAGCAGCCAAGAATCTAGCACAGATACGCAGTATTTT. Translating it yields CASSQESSTDTQYF.

Turning to this clonotype: One end of the junction fails to match germline, which may point to a read error. This rearrangement joins TRBV7-2 to TRBJ1-5; no reliable D call. The CDR3 is made up of 14 amino acids. Germline CDR1 is SGHTA and CDR2 is FQGNSA. CDR3 in amino acids: CASSLAPGNQPLHF. The CDR3 DNA is TGTGCCAGCAGCTTAGCCCCCGGAAATCAGCCCCTGCATTTT.

J is TRBJ2-3 and V is TRBV29-1, with D perhaps TRBD1 (6 bases). Germline V gives CDR1 SQVTM, CDR2 ANQGSEA. The CDR3 spans 15 residues. V lost 2 bases, J lost 4 bases, and 16 bases lay in between. The CDR3 DNA sequence: TGCAGCGTTGAAATCGCAGGGACAAGGGCAGATACGCAGTATTTT. Its translation is CSVEIAGTRADTQYF.

The rearrangement joins TRBV29-1 to TRBJ2-5; 7 bases map to TRBD1. V gave up 7 bases and J gave up 3 bases; unmatched junction bases: 8. CDR3 length equals 13 residues. Germline CDR1 SQVTM, CDR2 ANQGSEA. The chain's CDR3 is CSARTGSKETQYF. The CDR3 DNA sequence: TGCAGCGCTCGGACAGGTTCAAAAGAGACCCAGTACTTC.

There are a few counts of this clonotype. This chain joins TRBV12-3 or TRBV12-4 and TRBJ2-7; 9 bases agree with TRBD1. Trimming at V came to 4 bases and at J to 2 bases, leaving 6 bases not matched to a gene. CDR3 size: 15 residues. This chain's CDR3 is CASSYAGQGTYEQYF. The CDR3 bases are TGTGCCAGCAGTTATGCGGGACAGGGAACCTACGAGCAGTACTTC.

This sequence joins TRBV10-3 and TRBJ2-3; 8 positions agree with TRBD2. Unmatched junction bases numbered 8, after V lost 7 bases and J lost 2 bases. This CDR3 region has 15 residues. Looked up from germline, CDR1 is ENHRY and CDR2 is SYGVKD. The DNA for the CDR3 is TGTGCCATCAAATTAAGCGGGGGATTCACAGATACGCAGTATTTT. This sequence encodes CAIKLSGGFTDTQYF.

The chain employs TRBV11-1 and TRBJ1-2, with 9 positions matching TRBD1. The CDR3 is 15 amino acids. The germline CDR1 and CDR2 sequences are SGHAT and FQDESV (reference sequence). V shed 5 bases, J shed 3 bases, and the junction held 7 bases outside the gene matches. CDR3: CASSPGQGRDYGYTF. CDR3 DNA sequence: TGTGCCAGCAGCCCCGGACAGGGGAGAGACTATGGCTACACCTTC.

The chain recombines TRBV9 with TRBJ2-1, with D possibly being TRBD2 (5 bases). Germline values: CDR1 SGDLS, CDR2 YYNGEE. This CDR3 is built from 13 residues. V was shortened by 3 bases and J by 7 bases, with 11 bases between the two germline ends. The CDR3 is CASSAGVVNEQFF. In DNA, the CDR3 is TGTGCCAGCAGCGCCGGGGTTGTAAATGAGCAGTTCTTC. Supplemented by reference TRBV9 and TRBJ2-1, the full variable domain reads DSGVTQTPKHLITATGQRVTLRCSPRSGDLSVYWYQQSLDQGLQFLIQYYNGEERAKGNILERFSAQQFPDLHSELNLSSLELGDSALYFCASSAGVVNEQFFGPGTRLTVL.

This chain joins TRBV5-5 and TRBJ2-7, with 7 bases matching TRBD1. V dropped 4 bases and J dropped 3; count of bases not matched to a gene: 10. The germline gives CDR1 SGHKS, CDR2 YYEKEE (reference sequence). This CDR3 region has 15 residues. The CDR3 DNA is TGTGCCAGCAGCCCTTCTCTGGACAGGCGCTACGAGCAGTACTTC. Its protein product is CASSPSLDRRYEQYF.

J is TRBJ1-2 and V is TRBV4-1; D is ambiguous. V shed 1 base and J shed 8 bases, with 11 bases lying between them. This CDR3 is built from 13 residues. Germline lookup yields CDR1 MGHRA and CDR2 YSYEKL. As DNA, the CDR3 is TGCGCCAGCAGCCAAGTAGCGAACGGAGGCTACACCTTC. Amino acid sequence: CASSQVANGGYTF.

V and J are TRBV12-3 or TRBV12-4 and TRBJ1-4; no clear D. V lost 3 bases to trimming and J lost 6 bases, with 11 bases between them. The CDR3 has 14 amino acids. This CDR3 is CASSFAEQDEKLFF. The CDR3 bases are TGTGCCAGCAGTTTCGCGGAGCAGGATGAAAAACTGTTTTTT.

This chain connects TRBV5-1 to TRBJ2-5; D is uncertain. From germline, CDR1 is SGHRS and CDR2 YFSETQ. Trimming pared 1 base from V and 2 bases from J, leaving 12 bases between. The CDR3 extends over 15 amino acids. The CDR3 DNA reads TGCGCCAGCAGCTTGAATGCGGCAGTTCAAGAGACCCAGTACTTC. Protein sequence: CASSLNAAVQETQYF.

In its sample, this clonotype was seen once. The V and J genes are TRBV2 and TRBJ1-5; D unclear. CDR3 size: 13 residues. Germline V gene sequence: CDR1 SNHLY, CDR2 FYNNEI. The germline V and J ends were trimmed by 7 bases and 1 base, with 8 bases remaining between them. The CDR3 here is CASKGESNQPQHF. CDR3 bases: TGTGCCAGCAAGGGAGAAAGCAATCAGCCCCAGCATTTT.